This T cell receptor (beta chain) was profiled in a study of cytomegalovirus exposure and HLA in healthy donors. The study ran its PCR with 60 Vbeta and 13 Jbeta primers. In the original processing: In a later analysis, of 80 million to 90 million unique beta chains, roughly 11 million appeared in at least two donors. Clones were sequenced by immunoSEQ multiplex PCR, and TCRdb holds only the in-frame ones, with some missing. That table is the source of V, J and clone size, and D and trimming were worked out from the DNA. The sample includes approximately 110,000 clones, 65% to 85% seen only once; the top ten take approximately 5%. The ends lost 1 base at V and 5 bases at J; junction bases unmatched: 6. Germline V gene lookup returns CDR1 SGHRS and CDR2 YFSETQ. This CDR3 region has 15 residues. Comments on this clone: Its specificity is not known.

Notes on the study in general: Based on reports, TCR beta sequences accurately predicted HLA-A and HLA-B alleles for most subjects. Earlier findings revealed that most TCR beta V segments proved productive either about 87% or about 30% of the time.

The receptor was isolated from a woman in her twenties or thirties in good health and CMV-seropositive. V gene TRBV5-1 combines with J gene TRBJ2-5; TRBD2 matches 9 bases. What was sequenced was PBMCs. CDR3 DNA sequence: TGCGCCAGCAGCTTGTTCAGCGGGGGGCCGGAGACCCAGTACTTC. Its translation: CASSLFSGGPETQYF.